The clone carrying this T cell receptor (beta chain) was detected only a few times. These data belong to a study of ipilimumab plus nivolumab after autologous stem cell transplantation. As for the study in general: A median of 8 nivolumab and 5 ipilimumab doses were given. Myeloma patients were high-risk transplant-naive or relapsed within 3 years of first autologous transplant.

Only in-frame clones appear in the TCRdb table, and some are missing; sequencing was by immunoSEQ multiplex PCR. The sample has just over 40,000 clones; 80% to 95% are singletons. V dropped 4 bases and J dropped 2; count of bases not matched to a gene: 9. This CDR3 has 16 residues. Patients got ipilimumab 1 mg/kg beginning 14 to 28 days post-transplant. This receptor was obtained from a male donor with multiple myeloma. This specimen consisted of PBMCs, obtained in a trial of ipilimumab plus nivolumab as post-transplant consolidation. This chain uses TRBV23-1 with TRBJ2-7, with 9 bases aligning to TRBD1. TRBV23-1 is labeled an ORF, and its function is uncertain. The CDR3 is CASSRLGGTGTYEQYF. In nucleotides, the CDR3 is TGCGCCAGCAGTCGCCTTGGGGGGACAGGGACCTACGAGCAGTACTTC.